One and the same sample provided the 5 T cell receptor beta chains below, sequenced in a study of shared clonotypes between healthy human individuals. TCRdb keeps only in-frame clones here, not all; method: immunoSEQ multiplex PCR. The sample has over 95,000 clones; over 65% are singletons. The sequencing input was memory CD8+ T cells sorted from blood. Subset in this sample: CD45RO+ cells pooled with CCR7-negative TemRA cells. The receptors were gathered from a woman in her 30s in good health.

The chain joins TRBV4-1 to TRBJ2-1; possibly TRBD1 for D (6 bases). The germline V gene encodes CDR1 MGHRA and CDR2 YSYEKL. V was shortened by 0 bases and J by 7 bases, with 13 bases between the two germline ends. CDR3 size: 15 residues. CDR3 nucleotides: TGCGCCAGCAGCCAAGAATATAGGCAGGGGAATGAGCAGTTCTTC. Amino acid sequence: CASSQEYRQGNEQFF.

The V gene is TRBV10-2, the J gene TRBJ2-1, with D perhaps given as TRBD1 or TRBD2 (5 bases each). The ends were cut back, 6 bases at V and 8 bases at J, with 17 bases in the middle. The CDR3 contains 14 residues. The germline gives CDR1 WSHSY, CDR2 SAAADI. DNA for the CDR3: TGCGCCAGCAGGGGGGACCGCCCACAAGATGAGCAGTTCTTC. This encodes CASRGDRPQDEQFF.

V gene TRBV6-1 combines with J gene TRBJ2-7, with 9 bases identical to TRBD1. Germline V CDR1 and CDR2: MNHNS, SASEGT. The V segment lost 11 bases and the J segment 6 bases; nucleotides outside the gene matches: 17. This CDR3 is built from 15 residues. The CDR3 protein is CAGWTPGQGIREQYF. The CDR3 region has the DNA TGTGCCGGATGGACCCCGGGACAGGGAATCCGCGAGCAGTACTTC.

The chain combines TRBV5-4 with TRBJ2-3; 7 bases are shared with TRBD1. Per the germline V gene, CDR1 is SGHNT and CDR2 is YYREEE (reference sequence). The CDR3 has 16 residues. V was clipped by 3 bases and J by 0 bases; unmatched bases: 7. CDR3 in DNA: TGTGCCAGCAGCTCAATCCGGGACAGTAGCACAGATACGCAGTATTTT. It translates to CASSSIRDSSTDTQYF.

The V gene is TRBV30, the J gene TRBJ1-1; 7 nucleotides agree with TRBD1. The trim removed 5 bases at V and 1 base at J, leaving 4 bases unmatched. The length of the CDR3 is 13 residues. CDR1 and CDR2 (germline): GTSNPN, SVGIG (reference sequence). CDR3 region: CAWDRDQNTEAFF. CDR3 DNA sequence: TGTGCCTGGGACAGGGATCAGAACACTGAAGCTTTCTTT.